The T cell receptor (beta chain) described here comes from a study of beta chain features in type 1 diabetes. Across the study: Patients shared similar age, gender and cell yields with healthy donors. Sorted cells numbering under 140,000,000 were examined across all samples.

The sequenced template was cDNA made from the entire isolated RNA. Clones were sequenced by immunoSEQ multiplex PCR, and TCRdb holds only the in-frame ones, with some missing. The sample has hundreds of thousands of clones, roughly two thirds seen once. Via the markers CD45RO/CCR7/CD25/CD127/CD95/CD27, stem cell-like memory, regulatory, central memory and naive CD4+ cells were sorted. The CDR3 consists of 18 residues. Germline CDR1 and CDR2: ENHRY and SYGVKD. V was clipped by 4 bases and J by 1 base; unmatched bases: 7. The sequenced sample consisted of naive CD4+ T cells from blood. This rearrangement joins TRBV10-3 to TRBJ2-3; 14 bases agree with TRBD2. The TCR was taken from a man aged 25-45 years in good health. The CDR3 sequence is CAISGAPGLAGGTDTQYF. The CDR3 nucleotides read TGTGCCATCAGTGGGGCGCCGGGACTAGCGGGAGGCACAGATACGCAGTATTTT.